The T cell receptor beta chain under discussion was sequenced for a study of neurological immune-mediated disorders. Germline values: CDR1 SGHNT, CDR2 YYREEE (reference sequence). Unmatched junction bases numbered 8, after V lost 4 bases and J lost 3 bases. The CDR3 is 16 amino acids. This clonotype was detected ten times or more. The authors produced cDNA by 5'RACE using 10-nucleotide random UMIs. Every sequencing run generated in excess of 180 million TCR-beta sequences. These sequences covered 15-18 subjects. TCRdb re-analysed the 5' RACE reads in MiXCR, keeping a single row per CDR3 protein. This sample has approximately 48,000 distinct CDR3 sequences, with 2.5% to 3.5% found just once.

This clonotype originated in a woman aged 50 to 65 with multiple sclerosis. Sequenced: PBMCs. The rearrangement uses TRBV5-4 and TRBJ2-3; TRBD2 matches 10 bases. CDR3: CASSRWASGGTDTQYF. In nucleotides, the CDR3 is TGTGCCAGCAGCCGTTGGGCTAGCGGGGGAACAGATACGCAGTATTTT.